These 32 T cell receptor beta chains came from one sample sequenced in a study of shared T cell receptors in the human thymus. The assay was immunoSEQ multiplex PCR, and TCRdb's table has in-frame clones only and misses some. The profile covers 700,000 or so clones, with approximately 83% appearing a single time and around 0.0094% taken by the ten largest. The same specimen was also included in a second study, on human thymus T cells.

The sequencing input was thymocytes. The receptors shown here come from a girl under two years old with a congenital heart defect.

The chain has TRBV7-9 and TRBJ1-2; 10 bases map to TRBD1. J gave up 6 bases and V 8 bases, and 12 bases lay outside the gene matches. Germline CDR1 and CDR2: SEHNR and FQNEAQ (reference sequence). The CDR3 loop spans 15 amino acids. The DNA for the CDR3 is TGTGCCAGCGAGAGTTCCGGACAGGGGGTAAATGGCTACACCTTC. Translation: CASESSGQGVNGYTF.

The chain couples TRBV6-5 to TRBJ2-2, with a tentative D call TRBD1 (6 bases). CDR3 length: 14 amino acids. The germline V gene encodes CDR1 MNHEY and CDR2 SVGAGI. V was shortened by 2 bases and J by 5 bases, with 9 bases between the two germline ends. This CDR3 is CASSYGQLTGELFF. CDR3 DNA: TGTGCCAGCAGTTACGGACAGCTAACCGGGGAGCTGTTTTTT.

The V and J genes are TRBV10-3 and TRBJ1-1; TRBD1 matches 10 bases. The germline CDR1 and CDR2 sequences are ENHRY and SYGVKD. The CDR3 totals 12 residues. Germline trimming cut 6 bases from V and 10 bases from J; bases unmatched to any gene: 5. CDR3 in DNA: TGTGCCATCAGAGCCGACAGGGGGCGAGCTTTCTTT. This translates into CAIRADRGRAFF.

This clone was detected once. The gene calls are TRBV5-5 and TRBJ1-2; 10 bases line up with TRBD1. The CDR3 spans 17 residues. Germline CDR1 and CDR2: SGHKS and YYEKEE (reference sequence). V lost 4 bases to trimming and J lost 0 bases; unmatched junction nucleotides: 9. Here the CDR3 reads CASSQGTGERTNYGYTF. The CDR3 nucleotides read TGTGCCAGCAGCCAAGGGACAGGGGAGAGAACTAACTATGGCTACACCTTC.

The genes are TRBV15 and TRBJ2-3; 7 bases fit TRBD2. Germline V lookup: CDR1 LNHNV, CDR2 YYDKDF (reference sequence). This CDR3 comprises 16 residues. The V segment lost 2 bases and the J segment 8 bases; nucleotides outside the gene matches: 13. The CDR3 DNA sequence: TGTGCCACCAGCAGAAAGGGAGTAGCGGGTTCGGGTACGCAGTATTTT. This gives the protein CATSRKGVAGSGTQYF.

The genes are TRBV7-9 and TRBJ2-5; unclear D gene. CDR1 and CDR2 from the germline V gene are SEHNR and FQNEAQ (reference sequence). This CDR3 spans 14 amino acids. Trimming pared 4 bases from V and 5 bases from J, leaving 14 bases between. The DNA for the CDR3 is TGTGCCAGCAGCTCGGGTATGCCCGGGGAGACCCAGTACTTC. Translation gives CASSSGMPGETQYF.

The CDR3 sequence: CASSLRTGNNYGYTF. The CDR3 bases are TGTGCCAGCAGCCTTCGAACAGGGAATAACTATGGCTACACCTTC. The rearrangement uses TRBV7-8 and TRBJ1-2; D may be TRBD1 (6 bases). V was trimmed by 5 bases and J by 1 base, leaving 14 bases between them. The CDR3 has 15 amino acids. The V gene's germline CDR1 is SGHVS and CDR2 FQNEAQ.

The CDR3 region has the DNA TGTGCCAGCAGTGAACCCTCGGGGGGGCCAGGCAATGAGCAGTTCTTC. Encoded protein: CASSEPSGGPGNEQFF. The chain joins TRBV2 to TRBJ2-1; 8 bases align to TRBD2. V shed 2 bases and J 6 bases; nucleotides not matched to a gene: 9. Germline CDR1 reads SNHLY; CDR2 reads FYNNEI. This CDR3 contains 16 residues.

V and J are TRBV14 and TRBJ1-6; possible D gene TRBD1, 6 bases. Per germline, CDR1 SGHDN and CDR2 FVKESK. CDR3 length: 16 amino acids. V was pared by 1 base and J by 9 bases, with 16 bases between. CDR3 sequence: CASSQVITGLASPLHF. CDR3 in DNA: TGTGCCAGCAGCCAAGTAATAACAGGGTTGGCTTCACCCCTCCACTTT.

In this sample, this clone turned up once. Different DNA sequences within this sample yield the same CDR3. This chain joins TRBV27 and TRBJ1-5; no clear D gene. Germline CDR1 and CDR2: MNHEY and SMNVEV (reference sequence). The CDR3 contains 13 residues. V was shortened by 6 bases and J by 0 bases, with 6 bases between the two germline ends. Written as DNA, the CDR3 is TGTGCCAGCAGCGGGGATAGCAATCAGCCCCAGCATTTT. It yields the protein CASSGDSNQPQHF.

The gene calls are TRBV20-1 and TRBJ1-1; D is possibly TRBD1 (6 bases). Germline-derived CDR1 and CDR2 are DFQATT and SNEGSKA (reference sequence). The germline V and J ends were trimmed by 8 bases and 5 bases, with 9 bases remaining between them. The CDR3 totals 10 residues. CDR3 bases: TGCAGTCTCCAGGGGACTGAAGCTTTCTTT. Protein: CSLQGTEAFF.

V is TRBV7-6 and J is TRBJ2-1; D not resolved. The CDR3 is 15 amino acids. CDR1 and CDR2 (germline): SGHVS, FNYEAQ. Trimming removed 2 bases at V and 0 bases at J, with 8 bases between. In DNA form, the CDR3 reads TGTGCCAGCAGCTTAACCACAAGCTCCTACAATGAGCAGTTCTTC. Translated, it gives CASSLTTSSYNEQFF.

This clone has only one observation. The chain is built from TRBV2 and TRBJ2-5, with 9 bases fitting TRBD1. The CDR3 totals 14 residues. V lost 3 bases to trimming and J lost 3 bases; unmatched junction nucleotides: 2. Germline V gene sequence: CDR1 SNHLY, CDR2 FYNNEI. In nucleotides, the CDR3 is TGTGCCAGCAGTGAGGGGACAGGGAAAGAGACCCAGTACTTC. This sequence encodes CASSEGTGKETQYF.

The J gene is TRBJ1-5, the V gene TRBV6-6; D might be TRBD1 (5 bases). There are 15 residues in the CDR3. Trimming took off 2 bases at V and 9 bases at J, with 17 bases between the two ends. The germline V gene has CDR1 MNHNY and CDR2 SVGAGI (reference sequence). CDR3 nucleotide sequence: TGTGCCAGCAGTTACACCGGCAGGGTAGTTCCGCCCCAGCATTTT. Translation gives CASSYTGRVVPPQHF.

This chain uses TRBV5-4 with TRBJ2-1, with D possibly being TRBD2 (6 bases). The germline gives CDR1 SGHNT, CDR2 YYREEE (reference sequence). CDR3 length: 14 residues. Trimming pared 1 base from V and 7 bases from J, leaving 12 bases between. For the CDR3, the DNA is TGTGCCAGCAGCTTGAGGGGACTCGGTAATGAGCAGTTCTTC. Protein product: CASSLRGLGNEQFF.

The gene calls are TRBV18 and TRBJ1-6; 7 nucleotides match TRBD1. From germline, CDR1 is KGHSH and CDR2 LQKENI. V trimming: 3 bases; J trimming: 9 bases; junction bases outside the gene matches: 14. CDR3 length equals 17 residues. The CDR3 region has the DNA TGTGCCAGCTCACCTTCCCACAGGGGTGTCTCGTCTTCACCCCTCCACTTT. Translating gives CASSPSHRGVSSSPLHF.

The chain uses TRBV30 and TRBJ2-1; maybe TRBD1 (5 bases). The CDR3 has 16 amino acids. CDR1 GTSNPN and CDR2 SVGIG come from the germline V gene (reference sequence). V gave up 0 bases and J gave up 0 bases, with 12 bases separating them. DNA for the CDR3: TGTGCCTGGAGTGTCCCCCACAGGAGCTCCTACAATGAGCAGTTCTTC. It yields the protein CAWSVPHRSSYNEQFF.

The chain links TRBV6-1 to TRBJ2-5; no firm D call. Germline values: CDR1 MNHNS, CDR2 SASEGT. The CDR3 is made up of 12 amino acids. The germline V and J ends were trimmed by 4 bases and 4 bases, with 7 bases remaining between them. DNA of the CDR3: TGTGCCAGCAGTGTAGTGATAGAGACCCAGTACTTC. Translating it yields CASSVVIETQYF.

V usage is TRBV4-3 and J usage is TRBJ1-1; TRBD1 matches 8 bases. The CDR3 extends over 18 amino acids. V dropped 0 bases and J dropped 4; count of bases not matched to a gene: 13. Germline assignment: CDR1 LGHNA and CDR2 YSLEER. Written as DNA, the CDR3 is TGCGCCAGCAGCCAAGATCGTCGTCAGGGGGCGACCACCACTGAAGCTTTCTTT. Encoded protein: CASSQDRRQGATTTEAFF.

The V and J genes are TRBV9 and TRBJ2-5; D uncertain. The V gene lost 0 bases and the J gene lost 4 bases, with 13 bases spanning the gap. The CDR3 totals 15 residues. The germline gives CDR1 SGDLS, CDR2 YYNGEE. Here the CDR3 DNA reads TGTGCCAGCAGCGTAGGGTTAGTCCAAACAGAGACCCAGTACTTC. It encodes CASSVGLVQTETQYF.

The chain carries TRBV19 and TRBJ1-1; 7 nucleotides agree with TRBD1. J gave up 0 bases and V 10 bases, and 17 bases lay outside the gene matches. Germline values: CDR1 LNHDA, CDR2 SQIVND (reference sequence). The CDR3 consists of 17 residues. For the CDR3, the DNA is TGTGCCACCACTGGAGAAGGGGACAGCGTAATGAACACTGAAGCTTTCTTT. Its translation: CATTGEGDSVMNTEAFF.

The chain carries TRBV29-1 and TRBJ2-3, with TRBD1 as a possible D gene (6 bases). Looked up from germline, CDR1 is SQVTM and CDR2 is ANQGSEA. The CDR3 is 15 amino acids. With 3 bases removed from V and 6 bases from J, the gap between germline ends came to 19 bases. The CDR3 loop is CSVEKEHPRGDTQYF. CDR3 coding DNA: TGCAGCGTTGAGAAAGAACACCCTAGGGGGGATACGCAGTATTTT.

The rearrangement links TRBV29-1 to TRBJ1-2; tentative D call: TRBD1 (5 bases). Germline V CDR1 and CDR2: SQVTM, ANQGSEA. This CDR3 region has 15 residues. V lost 7 bases to trimming and J lost 4 bases, with 22 bases between them. The CDR3 loop is CSGLLRVGWGYGYTF. The CDR3 DNA sequence: TGCAGCGGACTCCTCAGGGTTGGTTGGGGCTATGGCTACACCTTC.

The chain joins TRBV29-1 to TRBJ2-1, with 9 bases fitting TRBD1. This CDR3 has 19 amino acids. J was trimmed by 0 bases and V by 6 bases; bases with no gene match: 18. Germline CDR1 and CDR2: SQVTM and ANQGSEA. CDR3 nucleotide sequence: TGCAGCGTCGGCTGTACCGGGACAGGGCCTTCTAGCTCCTACAATGAGCAGTTCTTC. It yields the protein CSVGCTGTGPSSSYNEQFF.

J is TRBJ2-1 and V is TRBV4-2; 8 positions match TRBD1. This CDR3 has 17 amino acids. Germline lookup yields CDR1 LGHNA and CDR2 YNFKEQ. The V and J ends lost 4 bases and 3 bases, in that order; junction bases with no gene match: 11. The CDR3: CASSPSPQGAYYNEQFF. CDR3 bases: TGTGCCAGCAGCCCCTCACCCCAGGGGGCGTACTACAATGAGCAGTTCTTC.

V usage is TRBV11-2 and J usage is TRBJ1-1; 9 bases map to TRBD1. CDR1 and CDR2 from the germline V gene are SGHAT and FQNNGV. V shed 10 bases and J 1 base; nucleotides not matched to a gene: 10. The CDR3 runs 15 residues. As DNA, the CDR3 is TGTGCCACCTCGTTTATACAGGGGGCGAACACTGAAGCTTTCTTT. It codes for CATSFIQGANTEAFF.

This clone was counted a few times. This sequence joins TRBV7-9 and TRBJ1-2; D is uncertain. The CDR3 is 15 residues long. Trimming removed 2 bases from V and 6 bases from J, with 16 bases in between. Germline CDR1 reads SEHNR; CDR2 reads FQNEAQ (reference sequence). The CDR3 nucleotides are TGTGCCAGCAGCTTACCCGCGGATAGGATGAATGGCTACACCTTC. Protein: CASSLPADRMNGYTF.

The chain links TRBV10-1 to TRBJ2-7, with 7 bases identical to TRBD1. Per germline, CDR1 WNHNN and CDR2 SYGVQD (reference sequence). Germline trimming cut 0 bases from V and 5 bases from J; bases unmatched to any gene: 16. This CDR3 has 18 amino acids. This CDR3 reads CASSESNYRGRCIDEQYF. Written as DNA, the CDR3 is TGCGCCAGCAGTGAGTCAAACTACAGGGGAAGGTGTATCGACGAGCAGTACTTC.

The chain has TRBV27 and TRBJ1-1; D may be TRBD1 (5 bases). The germline V gene has CDR1 MNHEY and CDR2 SMNVEV (reference sequence). The CDR3 is made up of 16 amino acids. V gave up 1 base and J gave up 1 base, with 13 bases separating them. CDR3 protein: CASSLWGRRKNTEAFF. The CDR3 DNA reads TGTGCCAGCAGTTTATGGGGCAGGCGTAAGAACACTGAAGCTTTCTTT.

The V gene is TRBV27, the J gene TRBJ2-7; 9 nucleotides agree with TRBD1. V was pared by 5 bases and J by 6 bases, with 5 bases of the junction left unmatched. CDR1 is MNHEY and CDR2 is SMNVEV in the germline V gene (reference sequence). This CDR3 region has 13 residues. The DNA of the CDR3 is TGTGCCAGCAGTAAAAGGACAGGGGCCGAGCAGTACTTC. Translation: CASSKRTGAEQYF.

V and J are TRBV7-3 and TRBJ1-3; D is perhaps TRBD1 (6 bases). V was shortened by 0 bases and J by 0 bases, with 6 bases between the two germline ends. The germline CDR1 and CDR2 sequences are SGHTA and FQGTGA. The CDR3 contains 15 residues. This chain's CDR3 is CASSLTGASGNTIYF. DNA for the CDR3: TGTGCCAGCAGCTTAACGGGGGCCTCTGGAAACACCATATATTTT.

This clone was observed a handful of times. This chain links TRBV11-2 with TRBJ1-1, with D maybe TRBD1 (5 bases). Germline CDR1 is SGHAT and CDR2 is FQNNGV. Trimming shortened V by 5 bases and J by 0 bases, and 19 bases separated the two germline ends. CDR3 length: 17 residues. CDR3 sequence reads: CASSRSTRQLMNTEAFF. The CDR3 DNA reads TGTGCCAGCAGCCGTAGTACCAGACAGCTCATGAACACTGAAGCTTTCTTT.